This T cell receptor beta chain was found in a study of type 1 and type 2 diabetes patients. Study background: Magnetic bead positive selection isolated CD4+ or CD8+ T cells from PBMCs. A total of 15 million to 20 million paired-end reads came from the whole study. Study-wide findings and caveats: In CD4+ and CD8+ T cells, type 2 diabetes diversity exceeded type 1.

Amplification started from genomic DNA. Amplification of the beta chain CDR3 used 30 forward and 13 reverse multiplex primers. TCRdb recomputed calls from the multiplex PCR reads with MiXCR, one row per CDR3 protein. Of a few hundred thousand distinct CDR3 sequences in the sample, approximately 45% were seen once. In regard to this clonotype: Its matching antigen is unknown.

Material for sequencing was peripheral blood mononuclear cells (PBMCs). The clonotype originates from a man aged 18 to 29 with type 2 diabetes.

CDR3 sequence: CASSQEGRAAFF. The DNA of the CDR3 is TGTGCCAGCAGCCAAGAGGGGCGAGCGGCTTTCTTT. V gene TRBV3-1 combines with J gene TRBJ1-1, with a tentative D call TRBD1 (5 bases). Deletions cut 0 bases from V and 11 bases from J, with 10 bases between. Germline values: CDR1 LGHDT, CDR2 YNNKEL (reference sequence). This CDR3 region has 12 residues.